The entry below gives a single T cell receptor beta chain sequence along with its context. Antigen: not known. The CDR3 extends over 13 amino acids. V dropped 6 bases and J dropped 1 base, with 9 bases sitting between them. The data belong to a study of vaccination effects on CD4 cells after COVID-19. TCRdb's copy holds only in-frame clones and misses some; the assay was immunoSEQ multiplex PCR. The sample includes more than 30,000 clones, around 70% seen only once; the top ten take 25% to 30%. Antigen-specific CD4+ T cells were expanded (with viral peptide pools) by the ViraFEST assay ahead of sequencing. When nine to ten days of culture had elapsed, CD4+ T cells were isolated.

The V and J genes are TRBV12-3 or TRBV12-4 and TRBJ1-1, with a tentative D call TRBD1 (6 bases). The origin of this receptor is a human donor who received a COVID-19 vaccine. Sequencing used CD4+ T cells from PBMCs cultured with HCoV-229E spike peptides, obtained before COVID-19 vaccination. The DNA of the CDR3 is TGTGCCAGCAGCGACAGGCAGAACACTGAAGCTTTCTTT. Residues: CASSDRQNTEAFF.